Below, 25 T cell receptor beta chains from the same sample are listed, as sequenced in a study of T cell changes during pregnancy in multiple sclerosis (dated by TCRdb to the late 2010s). The library was obtained by the immunoSEQ multiplex PCR assay. The immuneACCESS repertoire file appears here via TCRdb, limited to in-frame rearrangements. These files lack a portion of the clones; in checked studies, under half of the deficit traces to unresolved V genes, and the cause of the others is not known. This sample has 55,000 to 75,000 clones in its table, and 91% of those were observed once. About 2.2% of the sample rests with the top ten. The sample was peripheral blood, taken in the third trimester of pregnancy. The receptors derive from a female donor in good health, enrolled as a control in a pregnancy study.

The CDR3 coding sequence is TGTGCCAGCAGTACGGGACTAGCGGGAGGAGAGACCCAGTACTTC. It is translated as CASSTGLAGGETQYF. This chain joins TRBV27 and TRBJ2-5; 15 bases fit TRBD2. There are 15 residues in the CDR3. From germline, CDR1 is MNHEY and CDR2 SMNVEV (reference sequence). After removal of 5 bases from V and 4 bases from J, the junction contained 2 bases not matched to a gene.

CDR3 sequence (DNA): TGTGCCAGCAGCTTCGGAGCCGGGGAGCTGTTTTTT. This gives the protein CASSFGAGELFF. The J gene is TRBJ2-2, the V gene TRBV27; D unclear. The CDR3 is 12 amino acids. CDR1 and CDR2 from the germline V gene are MNHEY and SMNVEV (reference sequence). The V and J ends lost 6 bases and 6 bases respectively, with 8 bases between them.

This chain links TRBV30 with TRBJ2-2, with TRBD2 as a possible D gene (6 bases). The CDR3 sequence is 14 residues long. Germline V CDR1 and CDR2: GTSNPN, SVGIG (reference sequence). V was pared by 3 bases and J by 6 bases, with 14 bases between. CDR3 loop: CAWSSGGKAGELFF. The DNA for the CDR3 is TGTGCCTGGAGCAGTGGAGGGAAGGCCGGGGAGCTGTTTTTT.

The chain recombines TRBV28 with TRBJ1-1; the match to TRBD1 covers 7 bases. Germline lookup yields CDR1 MDHEN and CDR2 SYDVKM. The CDR3 totals 13 residues. V trimming: 6 bases; J trimming: 5 bases; junction bases outside the gene matches: 6. This CDR3 reads CASRDDRATEAFF. The CDR3 DNA reads TGTGCCAGCAGGGACGACAGGGCGACTGAAGCTTTCTTT.

V gene TRBV7-9 combines with J gene TRBJ2-7; D is uncertain. The CDR3 spans 14 residues. Germline V gene lookup returns CDR1 SEHNR and CDR2 FQNEAQ (reference sequence). V lost 1 base and J lost 6, with 13 bases in between. As DNA, the CDR3 is TGTGCCAGCAGCTTAGGAGGTCTATACGGCGAGCAGTACTTC. Amino acid sequence: CASSLGGLYGEQYF.

The chain combines TRBV19 with TRBJ2-2; weak D call: TRBD2 (5 bases). The CDR3 totals 13 residues. Germline V gene lookup returns CDR1 LNHDA and CDR2 SQIVND (reference sequence). V shed 3 bases and J shed 5 bases, with 7 bases lying between them. This CDR3 is CASSIEGTGELFF. Here the CDR3 DNA reads TGTGCCAGTAGTATTGAGGGAACCGGGGAGCTGTTTTTT.

This clone was observed many times. CDR3 DNA: TGTGCCAGCAGCGGGGACAGGGAAGGCTACGAGCAGTACTTC. Translated, it gives CASSGDREGYEQYF. The chain couples TRBV9 to TRBJ2-7, with TRBD1 identical over 9 bases. V lost 3 bases and J lost 3; bases outside the gene matches: 4. Germline V lookup: CDR1 SGDLS, CDR2 YYNGEE. CDR3 length: 14 residues. Looking up the rest from reference TRBV9 and TRBJ2-7 gives the full variable domain: DSGVTQTPKHLITATGQRVTLRCSPRSGDLSVYWYQQSLDQGLQFLIQYYNGEERAKGNILERFSAQQFPDLHSELNLSSLELGDSALYFCASSGDREGYEQYFGPGTRLTVT.

CDR3 nucleotide sequence: TGTGCCAGCGTCTCGGAAGAGACCCAGTACTTC. Its translation: CASVSEETQYF. The chain recombines TRBV7-9 with TRBJ2-5; unclear D gene. Between the trimmed V and J ends, which lost 8 bases and 3 bases, there was a span of 7 bases. The CDR3 is 11 amino acids. Germline loops: CDR1 SEHNR, CDR2 FQNEAQ (reference sequence).

The rearrangement joins TRBV13 to TRBJ1-2; no definite D call. CDR1 PRHDT and CDR2 FYEKMQ come from the germline V gene (reference sequence). The germline V and J ends were trimmed by 4 bases and 1 base, with 7 bases remaining between them. The CDR3 is 13 residues long. CDR3 sequence reads: CASSSTRNYGYTF. The CDR3 DNA reads as TGTGCCAGCAGCTCGACTCGTAACTATGGCTACACCTTC.

The CDR3 nucleotides are TGTGCCAGCAGGGGAGTCGGAAATTCACCCCTCCACTTT. It codes for CASRGVGNSPLHF. The gene calls are TRBV6-5 and TRBJ1-6, with no clear D. The V and J ends lost 6 bases and 7 bases respectively, with 10 bases between them. The CDR3 contains 13 residues. From germline, CDR1 is MNHEY and CDR2 SVGAGI.

This chain uses TRBV25-1 with TRBJ2-5, with 11 nucleotides matching TRBD2. Germline lookup yields CDR1 MGHDK and CDR2 SYGVNS. The V and J ends lost 6 bases and 2 bases, in that order; junction bases with no gene match: 8. The CDR3 runs to 16 residues. The CDR3 DNA reads TGTGCCAGCAGGGCTATTAGCGGGGGGGAACAAGAGACCCAGTACTTC. Its protein product is CASRAISGGEQETQYF.

V usage is TRBV5-6 and J usage is TRBJ1-1; no reliable D call. CDR3 size: 11 residues. Germline V gene sequence: CDR1 SGHDT, CDR2 YYEEEE. Trimming stripped 6 bases from V and 8 bases from J, with 11 bases between. This chain's CDR3 is CASTSGREAFF. The CDR3 DNA reads TGTGCCAGCACCTCAGGAAGGGAAGCTTTCTTT. The full variable domain, with the rest looked up from reference TRBV5-6 and TRBJ1-1, is DAGVTQSPTHLIKTRGQQVTLRCSPKSGHDTVSWYQQALGQGPQFIFQYYEEEERQRGNFPDRFSGHQFPNYSSELNVNALLLGDSALYLCASTSGREAFFGQGTRLTVV.

This clone was seen once. This chain uses TRBV28 with TRBJ1-2; the match to TRBD1 covers 11 bases. The CDR3 extends over 18 amino acids. V shed 7 bases, J shed 4 bases, and the junction held 17 bases outside the gene matches. Germline V gene lookup returns CDR1 MDHEN and CDR2 SYDVKM. The CDR3: CASTLGKWGQGDIYGYTF. CDR3 in DNA: TGTGCCAGCACCCTAGGGAAATGGGGACAGGGGGATATCTATGGCTACACCTTC.

The chain couples TRBV16 to TRBJ2-1; maybe TRBD1 (5 bases). Between the trimmed V and J ends, which lost 3 bases and 10 bases, there was a span of 13 bases. This CDR3 spans 13 amino acids. Germline V gives CDR1 KGHSY, CDR2 FQNENV. Here the CDR3 reads CASSHSLGLEQFF. CDR3 bases: TGTGCCAGCAGCCATAGTTTGGGGCTCGAGCAGTTCTTC.

The chain joins TRBV6-4 to TRBJ2-1, with TRBD2 matching 11 bases. CDR1 and CDR2 from the germline V gene are MRHNA and SNTAGT. Trimming at V came to 7 bases and at J to 5 bases, leaving 7 bases not matched to a gene. The CDR3 sequence is 15 residues long. CDR3 DNA: TGTGCCAGCACCCCACTAGCGGGGGTAGACAATGAGCAGTTCTTC. Translating gives CASTPLAGVDNEQFF.

The chain has TRBV27 and TRBJ2-3, with 7 bases that match TRBD1. The CDR3 is made up of 13 amino acids. With 6 bases clipped from V and 4 bases from J, the junction kept 4 bases outside the gene matches. The germline V gene encodes CDR1 MNHEY and CDR2 SMNVEV (reference sequence). The CDR3 DNA reads as TGTGCCAGCAGAGGCACAGGGGCAGATACGCAGTATTTT. Amino acids: CASRGTGADTQYF.

The V and J genes are TRBV27 and TRBJ1-1; D call uncertain. In germline, CDR1 is MNHEY, CDR2 SMNVEV (reference sequence). Deletions cut 8 bases from V and 0 bases from J, with 10 bases between. The CDR3 runs 13 residues. The CDR3 loop is CASRILMNTEAFF. The DNA for the CDR3 is TGTGCCAGCCGAATACTCATGAACACTGAAGCTTTCTTT.

The chain combines TRBV4-2 with TRBJ2-2, with 8 bases fitting TRBD2. V dropped 0 bases and J dropped 5; count of bases not matched to a gene: 2. In germline, CDR1 is LGHNA, CDR2 YNFKEQ. The CDR3 contains 15 residues. The CDR3 loop reads CASSQDGRGTGELFF. For the CDR3, the DNA is TGTGCCAGCAGCCAAGACGGGAGGGGGACCGGGGAGCTGTTTTTT.

The rearrangement uses TRBV29-1 and TRBJ1-1; 7 positions agree with TRBD1. The trim removed 2 bases at V and 4 bases at J, leaving 7 bases unmatched. This CDR3 is 14 amino acids long. Germline V gene lookup returns CDR1 SQVTM and CDR2 ANQGSEA. In nucleotides, the CDR3 is TGCAGCGTTGAAAGGGGGCAGGGGAGCACTGAAGCTTTCTTT. This codes for CSVERGQGSTEAFF.

The chain's CDR3 is CASSKLGVAGGLETQYF. CDR3 DNA sequence: TGTGCCAGCAGCAAACTTGGAGTAGCGGGAGGGCTGGAGACCCAGTACTTC. The chain carries TRBV21-1 and TRBJ2-5; TRBD2 is the table's D call, not checked against the DNA. TRBV21-1 is listed as a pseudogene. This CDR3 spans 17 amino acids.

This chain connects TRBV7-9 to TRBJ1-2; a possible D gene is TRBD1 (6 bases). The germline V gene encodes CDR1 SEHNR and CDR2 FQNEAQ (reference sequence). The CDR3 has 14 residues. Deletions cut 5 bases from V and 4 bases from J, with 14 bases between. In nucleotides, the CDR3 is TGTGCCAGCAGCCCCCCAGGGGATAGCTATGGCTACACCTTC. As protein: CASSPPGDSYGYTF.

The rearrangement uses TRBV7-9 and TRBJ1-1; D gene ambiguous. The length of the CDR3 is 13 residues. The ends were cut back, 1 base at V and 7 bases at J, with 10 bases in the middle. The V gene's germline CDR1 is SEHNR and CDR2 FQNEAQ (reference sequence). The CDR3 coding sequence is TGTGCCAGCAGCTTAGTTACAAGCGTTGAAGCTTTCTTT. Translation gives CASSLVTSVEAFF.

This clone occurred once. The V and J genes are TRBV5-6 and TRBJ1-1, with D unclear. The CDR3 is 12 residues long. CDR1 and CDR2 (germline): SGHDT, YYEEEE. With 5 bases removed from V and 7 bases from J, the gap between germline ends came to 12 bases. Written as DNA, the CDR3 is TGTGCCAGCAGAGCGGGCGCGATTGAAGCTTTCTTT. This translates into CASRAGAIEAFF.

This clone was recorded a few times. The chain couples TRBV28 to TRBJ1-1, with 9 bases lining up with TRBD1. This CDR3 is 14 amino acids long. V was pared by 4 bases and J by 1 base, with 1 base of the junction left unmatched. Germline V gene sequence: CDR1 MDHEN, CDR2 SYDVKM. This CDR3 is CASSSTGGNTEAFF. The CDR3 coding sequence is TGTGCCAGCAGTTCGACAGGGGGGAACACTGAAGCTTTCTTT. The full variable domain, in which reference TRBV28 and TRBJ1-1 provide the parts outside the CDR3, is DVKVTQSSRYLVKRTGEKVFLECVQDMDHENMFWYRQDPGLGLRLIYFSYDVKMKEKGDIPEGYSVSREKKERFSLILESASTNQTSMYLCASSSTGGNTEAFFGQGTRLTVV.

This rearrangement joins TRBV5-1 to TRBJ2-3; TRBD1 aligns across 7 bases. The V segment lost 1 base and the J segment 4 bases; nucleotides outside the gene matches: 15. The CDR3 sequence is 18 residues long. The germline V gene has CDR1 SGHRS and CDR2 YFSETQ. As DNA, the CDR3 is TGCGCCAGCAGCTTGAACCCTCCCAGGGGGAGTGGAGCAGATACGCAGTATTTT. Residues: CASSLNPPRGSGADTQYF.